Below are 8 T cell receptor beta chains sequenced from a single sample in a study of blood T cell repertoires in COVID-19. Measured with immunoSEQ multiplex PCR; TCRdb has only the in-frame clones, and not every one. The sample includes some 380,000 clones, roughly 90% seen only once; the top ten take about 7%. The sample taken for sequencing was peripheral blood. The receptors derive from a man between 18 and 35 years old with active or convalescent COVID-19.

The genes are TRBV15 and TRBJ2-7, with 12 bases matching TRBD2. Germline V gene data show CDR1 as LNHNV and CDR2 as YYDKDF (reference sequence). The CDR3 has 15 amino acids. With 0 bases clipped from V and 3 bases from J, the junction kept 0 bases outside the gene matches. The CDR3 spells CATSRETSGGYEQYF. In DNA form, the CDR3 reads TGTGCCACCAGCAGAGAGACTAGCGGGGGCTACGAGCAGTACTTC.

The V gene is TRBV7-6, the J gene TRBJ1-4, with TRBD1 identical over 8 bases. The CDR3 loop spans 16 amino acids. J gave up 0 bases and V 6 bases, and 6 bases lay outside the gene matches. CDR1 SGHVS and CDR2 FNYEAQ come from the germline V gene. CDR3 DNA sequence: TGTGCCAGCAGTTCCGGGACAGGTGCAACTAATGAAAAACTGTTTTTT. This sequence encodes CASSSGTGATNEKLFF. The full variable domain, in which reference TRBV7-6 and TRBJ1-4 provide the parts outside the CDR3, is GAGVSQSPRYKVTKRGQDVALRCDPISGHVSLYWYRQALGQGPEFLTYFNYEAQQDKSGLPNDRFSAERPEGSISTLTIQRTEQRDSAMYRCASSSGTGATNEKLFFGSGTQLSVL.

The chain is built from TRBV28 and TRBJ2-3; the D gene is possibly TRBD2 (7 bases). V was shortened by 2 bases and J by 4 bases, with 13 bases between the two germline ends. The CDR3 loop spans 15 amino acids. The germline CDR1 and CDR2 sequences are MDHEN and SYDVKM. The CDR3 nucleotides are TGTGCCAGCAGTTTAGGGGGGGCAGGCGCAGATACGCAGTATTTT. Translation gives CASSLGGAGADTQYF.

The chain carries TRBV5-1 and TRBJ2-7; 7 bases agree with TRBD1. Trimming cost V 4 bases and J 3 bases; bases outside gene matches: 10. The CDR3 consists of 15 residues. Germline loops: CDR1 SGHRS, CDR2 YFSETQ. The CDR3 DNA sequence: TGCGCCAGCAGCATAGACAGGGCGTTTAGCTACGAGCAGTACTTC. It yields the protein CASSIDRAFSYEQYF.

V is TRBV7-9 and J is TRBJ1-4; D call uncertain. The V gene lost 4 bases and the J gene lost 0 bases, with 12 bases spanning the gap. The CDR3 runs to 16 residues. The V gene's germline CDR1 is SEHNR and CDR2 FQNEAQ (reference sequence). CDR3 DNA sequence: TGTGCCAGCAGCTCGAGAATAGGAGCAACTAATGAAAAACTGTTTTTT. Its translation is CASSSRIGATNEKLFF.

This clone has just a few counts. J is TRBJ1-6 and V is TRBV27; D remains unclear. Germline V gene sequence: CDR1 MNHEY, CDR2 SMNVEV (reference sequence). This CDR3 spans 14 amino acids. The V and J ends lost 3 bases and 14 bases respectively, with 17 bases between them. For the CDR3, the DNA is TGTGCCAGCAGTTTCGGGCCAGGAGGTAGGGCCCTCCACTTT. As protein: CASSFGPGGRALHF.

The chain carries TRBV24-1 and TRBJ2-3; 7 nucleotides match TRBD2. CDR3 length: 15 amino acids. After removal of 4 bases from V and 1 base from J, the junction contained 4 bases not matched to a gene. CDR1 and CDR2 (germline): KGHDR, SFDVKD. For the CDR3, the DNA is TGTGCCACCAGTGACCCGGGGGGACGCACAGATACGCAGTATTTT. Its protein is CATSDPGGRTDTQYF.

The chain is built from TRBV6-2 or TRBV6-3 and TRBJ2-7; TRBD2 matches 8 bases. Germline trimming cut 0 bases from V and 7 bases from J; bases unmatched to any gene: 14. Germline V gene lookup returns CDR1 MNHEY and CDR2 SVGEGT. The CDR3 sequence is 17 residues long. This chain's CDR3 is CASSYSPAAGETGEQYF. Here the CDR3 DNA reads TGTGCCAGCAGTTACTCGCCGGCAGCGGGAGAAACGGGGGAGCAGTACTTC.